Given below is one TCR beta chain in context. Its specificity is not known. Treatment given: oral pan-JAK inhibitor, 5-10 mg twice daily. Specimens obtained from alopecia areata patients comprised lesional scalp punch biopsies and peripheral blood. These data belong to a study of CD8+ T cells in alopecia areata. Sequencing templates came from extracted RNA that was reverse transcribed into cDNA. Some clones are missing from TCRdb's copy, which holds only in-frame ones; the method was immunoSEQ multiplex PCR. The data contain more than 200,000 clones, around two fifths of them seen just once; the ten biggest clones take up roughly 2.8%. The length of the CDR3 is 15 residues. Germline values: CDR1 SGHRS, CDR2 YFSETQ. V gave up 2 bases and J gave up 1 base, with 12 bases separating them. Overall study results and limits: An increase in clonality over normal scalp was evident in lesional scalp, especially alopecia totalis/universalis.

This chain uses TRBV5-1 with TRBJ2-5; D unresolved. This receptor was taken from a human donor with alopecia areata. Material: CD4+ T cells sorted from blood, obtained between weeks 36 and 40, from a patient treated with tofacitinib. This CDR3 reads CASSFMDPFQETQYF. The CDR3 DNA is TGCGCCAGCAGCTTCATGGATCCTTTCCAAGAGACCCAGTACTTC.